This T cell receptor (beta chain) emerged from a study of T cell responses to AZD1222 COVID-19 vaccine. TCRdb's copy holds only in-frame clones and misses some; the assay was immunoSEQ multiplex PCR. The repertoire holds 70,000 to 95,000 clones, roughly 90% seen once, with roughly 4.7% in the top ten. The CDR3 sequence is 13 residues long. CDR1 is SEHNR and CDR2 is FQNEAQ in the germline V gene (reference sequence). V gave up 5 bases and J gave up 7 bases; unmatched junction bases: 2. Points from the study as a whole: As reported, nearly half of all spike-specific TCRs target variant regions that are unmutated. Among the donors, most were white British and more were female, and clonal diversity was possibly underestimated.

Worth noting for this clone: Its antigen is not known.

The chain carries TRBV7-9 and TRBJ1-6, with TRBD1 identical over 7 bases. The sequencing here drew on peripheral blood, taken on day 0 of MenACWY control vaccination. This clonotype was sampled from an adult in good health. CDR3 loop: CASSRQGNSPLHF. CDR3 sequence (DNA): TGTGCCAGCAGCAGACAGGGAAATTCACCCCTCCACTTT.